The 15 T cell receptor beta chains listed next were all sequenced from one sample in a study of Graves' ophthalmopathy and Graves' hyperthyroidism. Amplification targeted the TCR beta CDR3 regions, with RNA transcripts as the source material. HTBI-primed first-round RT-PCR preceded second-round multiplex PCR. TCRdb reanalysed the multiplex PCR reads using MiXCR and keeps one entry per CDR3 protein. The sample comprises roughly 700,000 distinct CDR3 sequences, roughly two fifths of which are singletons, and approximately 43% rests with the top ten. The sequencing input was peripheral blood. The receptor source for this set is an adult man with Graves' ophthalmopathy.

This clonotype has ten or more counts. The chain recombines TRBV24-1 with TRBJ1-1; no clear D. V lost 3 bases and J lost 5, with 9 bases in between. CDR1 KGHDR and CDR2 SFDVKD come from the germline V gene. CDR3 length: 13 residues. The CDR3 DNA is TGTGCCACCAGTGATAAACTAGGGACTGAAGCTTTCTTT. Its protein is CATSDKLGTEAFF.

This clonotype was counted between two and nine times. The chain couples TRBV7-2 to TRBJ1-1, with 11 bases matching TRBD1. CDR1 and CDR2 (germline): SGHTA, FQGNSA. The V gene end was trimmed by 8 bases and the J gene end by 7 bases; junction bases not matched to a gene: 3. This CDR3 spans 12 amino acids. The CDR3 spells CASGQGAGEAFF. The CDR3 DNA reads TGTGCCAGCGGACAGGGGGCCGGTGAAGCTTTCTTT. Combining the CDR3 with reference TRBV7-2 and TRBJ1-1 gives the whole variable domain GAGVSQSPSNKVTEKGKDVELRCDPISGHTALYWYRQSLGQGLEFLIYFQGNSAPDKSGLPSDRFSAERTGGSVSTLTIQRTQQEDSAVYLCASGQGAGEAFFGQGTRLTVV.

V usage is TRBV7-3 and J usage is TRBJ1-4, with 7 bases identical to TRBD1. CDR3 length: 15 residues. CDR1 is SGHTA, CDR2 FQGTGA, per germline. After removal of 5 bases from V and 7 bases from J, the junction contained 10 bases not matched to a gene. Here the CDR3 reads CASSQYDRASEKLFF. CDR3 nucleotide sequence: TGTGCCAGCAGCCAATATGACAGGGCGAGTGAAAAACTGTTTTTT.

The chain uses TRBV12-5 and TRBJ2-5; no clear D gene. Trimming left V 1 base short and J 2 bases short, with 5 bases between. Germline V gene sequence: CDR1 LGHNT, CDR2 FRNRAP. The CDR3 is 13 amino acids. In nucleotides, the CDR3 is TGTGCTAGTGGTTTGGACACGCAAGAGACCCAGTACTTC. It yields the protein CASGLDTQETQYF. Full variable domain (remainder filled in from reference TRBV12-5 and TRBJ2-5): DARVTQTPRHKVTEMGQEVTMRCQPILGHNTVFWYRQTMMQGLELLAYFRNRAPLDDSGMPKDRFSAEMPDATLATLKIQPSEPRDSAVYFCASGLDTQETQYFGPGTRLLVL.

The CDR3 nucleotides are TGCGCCAGCAGCTTAACATTCCGGGACAGGCCTTACGAGCAGTACTTC. This encodes CASSLTFRDRPYEQYF. The chain employs TRBV5-1 and TRBJ2-7, with TRBD1 matching over 8 bases. Germline lookup yields CDR1 SGHRS and CDR2 YFSETQ. J gave up 4 bases and V 2 bases, and 11 bases lay outside the gene matches. This CDR3 region has 16 residues.

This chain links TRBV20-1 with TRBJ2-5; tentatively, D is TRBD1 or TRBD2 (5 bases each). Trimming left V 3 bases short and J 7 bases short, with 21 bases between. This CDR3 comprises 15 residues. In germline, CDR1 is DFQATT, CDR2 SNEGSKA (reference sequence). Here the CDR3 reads CSASKGRDLVGTQYF. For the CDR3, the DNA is TGCAGTGCTAGTAAAGGCAGGGACCTAGTGGGGACCCAGTACTTC.

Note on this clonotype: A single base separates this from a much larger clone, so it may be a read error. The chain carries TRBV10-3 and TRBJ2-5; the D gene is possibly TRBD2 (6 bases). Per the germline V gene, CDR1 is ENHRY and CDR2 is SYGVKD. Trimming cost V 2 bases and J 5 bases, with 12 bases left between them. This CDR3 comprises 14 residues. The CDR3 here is CAISETGTSETQYF. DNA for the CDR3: TGTGCCATCAGTGAGACAGGTACTAGCGAGACCCAGTACTTC.

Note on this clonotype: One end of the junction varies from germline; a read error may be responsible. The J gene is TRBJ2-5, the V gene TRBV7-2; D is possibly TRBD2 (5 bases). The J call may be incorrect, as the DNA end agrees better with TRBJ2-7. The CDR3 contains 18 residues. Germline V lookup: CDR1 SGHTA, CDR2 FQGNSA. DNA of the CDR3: TGTGCCGGCAGCTTGCCGGGGTCCGCTTCGGGATCTCCCTACGAGCAGTACTTC. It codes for CAGSLPGSASGSPYEQYF.

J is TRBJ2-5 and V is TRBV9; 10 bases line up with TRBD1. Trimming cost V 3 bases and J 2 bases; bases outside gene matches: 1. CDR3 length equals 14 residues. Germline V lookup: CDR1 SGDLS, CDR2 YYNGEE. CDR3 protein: CASSEDRGQETQYF. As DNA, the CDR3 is TGTGCCAGCAGCGAGGACAGGGGGCAAGAGACCCAGTACTTC.

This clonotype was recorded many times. The CDR3 coding sequence is TGTGCCATCAGTGAAAAAGCTGGGGCCAACGTCCTGACTTTC. Protein: CAISEKAGANVLTF. The chain is built from TRBV10-3 and TRBJ2-6; D remains ambiguous. V was cut by 3 bases and J by 2 bases, with 5 bases left in between. Germline lookup yields CDR1 ENHRY and CDR2 SYGVKD. The CDR3 runs 14 residues.

The CDR3: CASSLGTGGDEKLFF. CDR3 coding DNA: TGTGCCAGCAGTCTAGGGACAGGGGGGGATGAAAAACTGTTTTTT. This rearrangement joins TRBV12-3 or TRBV12-4 to TRBJ1-4; TRBD1 agrees at 11 bases. The CDR3 loop spans 15 amino acids. Trimming at V came to 5 bases and at J to 6 bases, leaving 5 bases not matched to a gene.

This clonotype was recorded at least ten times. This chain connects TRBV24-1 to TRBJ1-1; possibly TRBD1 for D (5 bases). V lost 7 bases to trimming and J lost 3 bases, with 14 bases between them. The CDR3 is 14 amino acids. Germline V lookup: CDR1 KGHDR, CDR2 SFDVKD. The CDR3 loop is CATRPSGSHTEAFF. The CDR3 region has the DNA TGTGCCACCAGACCCTCAGGGTCCCACACTGAAGCTTTCTTT.

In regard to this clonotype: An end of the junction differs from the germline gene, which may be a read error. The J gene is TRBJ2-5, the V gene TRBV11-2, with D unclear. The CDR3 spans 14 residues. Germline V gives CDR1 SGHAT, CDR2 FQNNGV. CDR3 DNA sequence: TGTGCCAGCAGCGCAATGACTCTTCCGTCCTTGGTAGGCTTC. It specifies CASSAMTLPSLVGF. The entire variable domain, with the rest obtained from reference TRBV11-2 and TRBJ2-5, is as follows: EAGVAQSPRYKIIEKRQSVAFWCNPISGHATLYWYQQILGQGPKLLIQFQNNGVVDDSQLPKDRFSAERLKGVDSTLKIQPAKLEDSAVYLCASSAMTLPSLVGFGPGTRLLVL.

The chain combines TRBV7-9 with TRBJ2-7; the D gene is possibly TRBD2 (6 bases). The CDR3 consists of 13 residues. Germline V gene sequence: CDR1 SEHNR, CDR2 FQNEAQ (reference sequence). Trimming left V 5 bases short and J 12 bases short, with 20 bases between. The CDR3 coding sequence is TGTGCCAGCAGCCCCGGGGAGGAAGAGACCCGGTACTTC. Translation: CASSPGEEETRYF. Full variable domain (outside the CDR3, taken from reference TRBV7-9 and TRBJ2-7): DTGVSQNPRHKITKRGQNVTFRCDPISEHNRLYWYRQTLGQGPEFLTYFQNEAQLEKSRLLSDRFSAERPKGSFSTLEIQRTEQGDSAMYLCASSPGEEETRYFGPGTRLTVT.

The CDR3: CASSPWGQGFSETQYF. Written as DNA, the CDR3 is TGTGCCAGCAGCCCCTGGGGACAGGGGTTTTCAGAGACCCAGTACTTC. The chain links TRBV7-9 to TRBJ2-5; 10 nucleotides line up with TRBD1. The V gene end was trimmed by 5 bases and the J gene end by 4 bases; junction bases not matched to a gene: 10. The CDR3 sequence is 16 residues long. Germline CDR1 SEHNR, CDR2 FQNEAQ (reference sequence).